The subject of this entry is one T cell receptor beta chain. This clonotype was picked up many times. The antigen it recognizes is unknown. Per-base qualities were not stored, and no clone one base away is much larger. The data were obtained in a study of response to subunit inactivated influenza vaccine (dated 2018 in TCRdb). Study-wide context: To follow how T cells responded to a trivalent subunit inactivated influenza vaccine, the researchers relied on deep quantitative profiling of the T cell receptor repertoire. The full study reports these points: It was suggested by the authors that each seasonal influenza vaccination may recruit only a limited number of new T cells.

Receptor libraries were prepared by RT-PCR. Sequencing used an Illumina HiSeq 2500. TCRdb redid the processing of the public reads, applying fastp at Q25 and MiXCR, and retained in-frame beta chains. Entries that share a CDR3 protein sequence are merged under the most common genes and DNA. The table for this sample lists roughly 790,000 distinct CDR3 sequences; around 20% of them were counted only once. The ten biggest clones cover roughly 10% of the sample. V is cut by 4 bases and J by 2 bases, and the space between the germline ends is 2 bases. The CDR3 starts with the cysteine, ends with the phenylalanine, and has 11 residues. This entry keeps only the CDR3 DNA: 33 bases, framed from base 1. Per the germline V gene, SQVTM is the CDR1 and ANQGSEA is the CDR2.

The clonotype was recovered from a man aged 50 or older who received an inactivated influenza vaccine. Donor details come from another sample of the same person, matched by shared clones. Sample: PBMCs from blood, taken 5 days after vaccination. The chain uses TRBV29-1 and TRBJ2-2; no D gene call is confident. Read as DNA, the sequence is TGCAGCGTTGCCAACACCGGGGAGCTGTTTTTT. Its protein is CSVANTGELFF.